These T cell receptor beta chains were read from a single sample in a study of T cell responses to AZD1222 COVID-19 vaccine. Data came from immunoSEQ multiplex PCR; TCRdb stores just in-frame clones and leaves some out. The profile shows 130,000 to 150,000 clones, around 88% of them singletons. The sample was peripheral blood, taken on day 0 of AZD1222 vaccination. Source of these receptors: an adult in good health. Each CDR3 is given with its conserved first and last residue. Each record gives: D gene, clone size, V gene, J gene, CDR3 protein, CDR3 DNA. A D gene is named only where the DNA matches it firmly. Clone size is given for some rows only: seen once, a few or many times, or a class if the clone is expanded.

d_gene: .; abundance: once; v_gene: TRBV18; j_gene: TRBJ1-4; CDR3aa: CASSPKTGSPEGEKLFF; CDR3nt: TGTGCCAGCTCACCGAAGACAGGCTCACCGGAGGGTGAAAAACTGTTTTTT
d_gene: .; abundance: once; v_gene: TRBV12-2; j_gene: TRBJ1-1; CDR3aa: CASRLVFSRGRVHTEAFF; CDR3nt: TGTGCAAGTCGCTTAGTTTTTAGTAGGGGGAGGGTGCACACTGAAGCTTTCTTT
d_gene: TRBD1; abundance: .; v_gene: TRBV28; j_gene: TRBJ1-2; CDR3aa: CASSLPPGGLGYTF; CDR3nt: TGTGCCAGCAGTTTACCCCCAGGGGGACTTGGCTACACCTTC
d_gene: TRBD1; abundance: .; v_gene: TRBV7-9; j_gene: TRBJ2-3; CDR3aa: CASSLRGLGTDTQYF; CDR3nt: TGTGCCAGCAGCTTAAGGGGGCTCGGCACAGATACGCAGTATTTT
d_gene: .; abundance: .; v_gene: TRBV7-8; j_gene: TRBJ1-1; CDR3aa: CASSLDLTTEAFF; CDR3nt: TGTGCCAGCAGCTTAGATCTAACCACTGAAGCTTTCTTT
d_gene: .; abundance: .; v_gene: TRBV12-3/TRBV12-4; j_gene: TRBJ1-3; CDR3aa: CASRRISGNTIYF; CDR3nt: TGTGCCAGTAGGAGGATCTCTGGAAACACCATATATTTT
d_gene: .; abundance: .; v_gene: TRBV4-1; j_gene: TRBJ2-1; CDR3aa: CASSQDPVSYNEQFF; CDR3nt: TGCGCCAGCAGCCAAGATCCAGTCTCCTACAATGAGCAGTTCTTC
d_gene: .; abundance: .; v_gene: TRBV7-2; j_gene: TRBJ1-4; CDR3aa: CASSLYRVATNEKLFF; CDR3nt: TGTGCCAGCAGCTTGTACAGGGTTGCAACTAATGAAAAACTGTTTTTT
d_gene: .; abundance: .; v_gene: TRBV7-3; j_gene: TRBJ2-1; CDR3aa: CASSLGDEQFF; CDR3nt: TGTGCCAGCAGCTTGGGAGACGAGCAGTTCTTC
d_gene: .; abundance: .; v_gene: TRBV2; j_gene: TRBJ1-1; CDR3aa: CASSEAGAGNTEAFF; CDR3nt: TGTGCCAGCAGTGAGGCAGGGGCGGGAAACACTGAAGCTTTCTTT
d_gene: TRBD1; abundance: .; v_gene: TRBV28; j_gene: TRBJ1-5; CDR3aa: CASRLGTGQGFGLSNQPQHF; CDR3nt: TGTGCCAGCAGGCTTGGGACAGGGCAAGGGTTTGGGCTTAGCAATCAGCCCCAGCATTTT
d_gene: .; abundance: .; v_gene: TRBV30; j_gene: TRBJ1-4; CDR3aa: CAWSTKQMRGEKLFF; CDR3nt: TGTGCCTGGAGTACGAAACAGATGAGGGGGGAAAAACTGTTTTTT
d_gene: .; abundance: .; v_gene: TRBV6-5; j_gene: TRBJ1-1; CDR3aa: CASREDSNTEAFF; CDR3nt: TGTGCCAGCAGGGAGGACAGTAACACTGAAGCTTTCTTT
d_gene: .; abundance: .; v_gene: TRBV18; j_gene: TRBJ1-2; CDR3aa: CASSPNPDSGYGYTF; CDR3nt: TGTGCCAGCTCACCAAACCCGGACAGTGGCTATGGCTACACCTTC
d_gene: .; abundance: .; v_gene: TRBV6-2/TRBV6-3; j_gene: TRBJ2-5; CDR3aa: CASSRGQQETQYF; CDR3nt: TGTGCCAGCAGCCGCGGACAGCAAGAGACCCAGTACTTC
d_gene: .; abundance: once; v_gene: TRBV6-4; j_gene: TRBJ1-2; CDR3aa: CATRGPNYGYTF; CDR3nt: TGTGCCACCCGGGGGCCTAACTATGGCTACACCTTC
d_gene: .; abundance: .; v_gene: TRBV28; j_gene: TRBJ1-5; CDR3aa: CASSDIRREAQHF; CDR3nt: TGTGCCAGCAGCGATATCCGGCGGGAGGCCCAGCATTTT
d_gene: .; abundance: .; v_gene: TRBV7-2; j_gene: TRBJ2-7; CDR3aa: CASSAIAADEQYF; CDR3nt: TGTGCCAGCAGCGCCATTGCGGCCGACGAGCAGTACTTC
d_gene: TRBD1; abundance: .; v_gene: TRBV7-9; j_gene: TRBJ1-4; CDR3aa: CASSLDGTGDEKLFF; CDR3nt: TGTGCCAGCAGCTTAGATGGGACAGGGGATGAAAAACTGTTTTTT
d_gene: .; abundance: .; v_gene: TRBV7-8; j_gene: TRBJ2-6; CDR3aa: CASSQKANVLTF; CDR3nt: TGTGCCAGCAGCCAGAAGGCCAACGTCCTGACTTTC
d_gene: .; abundance: .; v_gene: TRBV9; j_gene: TRBJ1-2; CDR3aa: CASSVDLNYGYTF; CDR3nt: TGTGCCAGCAGCGTAGACCTCAACTATGGCTACACCTTC
d_gene: .; abundance: .; v_gene: TRBV4-1; j_gene: TRBJ1-5; CDR3aa: CASSPGTPYQPQHF; CDR3nt: TGCGCCAGCAGCCCAGGGACACCCTATCAGCCCCAGCATTTT
d_gene: .; abundance: .; v_gene: TRBV27; j_gene: TRBJ1-1; CDR3aa: CASSLQDMNTEAFF; CDR3nt: TGTGCCAGCAGTTTACAGGATATGAACACTGAAGCTTTCTTT
d_gene: .; abundance: .; v_gene: TRBV19; j_gene: TRBJ1-6; CDR3aa: CASSMSRARLGSPLHF; CDR3nt: TGTGCCAGTAGTATGAGCAGGGCCCGATTAGGTTCACCCCTCCACTTT
d_gene: .; abundance: .; v_gene: TRBV15; j_gene: TRBJ2-2; CDR3aa: CATSRDPPNTGELFF; CDR3nt: TGTGCCACCAGCAGAGATCCGCCGAACACCGGGGAGCTGTTTTTT
d_gene: .; abundance: .; v_gene: TRBV12-3/TRBV12-4; j_gene: TRBJ1-4; CDR3aa: CASRGTGNEKLFF; CDR3nt: TGTGCCAGCAGGGGTACAGGGAATGAAAAACTGTTTTTT
d_gene: .; abundance: .; v_gene: TRBV7-9; j_gene: TRBJ2-7; CDR3aa: CASSLSSGHSSYEQYF; CDR3nt: TGTGCCAGCAGCTTAAGCAGCGGCCACAGCTCCTACGAGCAGTACTTC
d_gene: .; abundance: .; v_gene: TRBV11-3; j_gene: TRBJ2-1; CDR3aa: CASSPYGGNEQFF; CDR3nt: TGTGCCAGCAGCCCTTACGGGGGCAATGAGCAGTTCTTC
d_gene: .; abundance: .; v_gene: TRBV19; j_gene: TRBJ1-3; CDR3aa: CATRQSQHTIYF; CDR3nt: TGTGCCACCCGACAGTCACAGCACACCATATATTTT
d_gene: TRBD2; abundance: once; v_gene: TRBV7-2; j_gene: TRBJ2-2; CDR3aa: CASSFSGGVAGELFF; CDR3nt: TGTGCCAGCAGCTTTAGCGGGGGGGTTGCCGGGGAGCTGTTTTTT
d_gene: TRBD1; abundance: .; v_gene: TRBV30; j_gene: TRBJ1-5; CDR3aa: CAWRIRTGDANQPQHF; CDR3nt: TGTGCCTGGAGGATCAGAACAGGGGACGCCAATCAGCCCCAGCATTTT
d_gene: .; abundance: .; v_gene: TRBV5-1; j_gene: TRBJ1-2; CDR3aa: CASSLLGRQINYGYTF; CDR3nt: TGCGCCAGCAGCTTGTTGGGTCGGCAGATTAACTATGGCTACACCTTC
d_gene: .; abundance: .; v_gene: TRBV30; j_gene: TRBJ1-5; CDR3aa: CAWSVKLNQPQHF; CDR3nt: TGTGCCTGGAGTGTAAAGCTGAATCAGCCCCAGCATTTT
d_gene: TRBD1; abundance: .; v_gene: TRBV6-5; j_gene: TRBJ1-6; CDR3aa: CASLQGQDSPLHF; CDR3nt: TGTGCCAGCTTACAGGGGCAGGATTCACCCCTCCACTTT
d_gene: .; abundance: few; v_gene: TRBV24-1; j_gene: TRBJ2-1; CDR3aa: CATSLSNNEQFF; CDR3nt: TGTGCCACCAGTTTGTCGAACAATGAGCAGTTCTTC
d_gene: .; abundance: .; v_gene: TRBV5-4; j_gene: TRBJ2-5; CDR3aa: CASSLDLASETQYF; CDR3nt: TGTGCCAGCAGCTTGGATCTAGCCTCGGAGACCCAGTACTTC
d_gene: .; abundance: .; v_gene: TRBV27; j_gene: TRBJ1-4; CDR3aa: CASSFVGGNEKLFF; CDR3nt: TGTGCCAGCAGTTTTGTAGGGGGTAATGAAAAACTGTTTTTT
d_gene: TRBD1; abundance: .; v_gene: TRBV11-3; j_gene: TRBJ1-2; CDR3aa: CASSVQGADYTF; CDR3nt: TGTGCCAGCAGCGTACAGGGGGCGGATTACACCTTC
d_gene: .; abundance: .; v_gene: TRBV13; j_gene: TRBJ1-2; CDR3aa: CASRSPARGNYGYTF; CDR3nt: TGTGCCAGCAGGTCCCCCGCCCGGGGTAACTATGGCTACACCTTC
d_gene: .; abundance: .; v_gene: TRBV7-2; j_gene: TRBJ2-5; CDR3aa: CASSLAAQETQYF; CDR3nt: TGTGCCAGCAGCTTAGCAGCTCAAGAGACCCAGTACTTC
d_gene: .; abundance: .; v_gene: TRBV6-6; j_gene: TRBJ1-6; CDR3aa: CASDIISSYNSPLHF; CDR3nt: TGTGCCAGCGATATTATTAGCTCCTATAATTCACCCCTCCACTTT
d_gene: TRBD2; abundance: .; v_gene: TRBV2; j_gene: TRBJ2-1; CDR3aa: CASSRAGAYNEQFF; CDR3nt: TGTGCCAGCAGTCGAGCGGGGGCTTACAATGAGCAGTTCTTC
d_gene: .; abundance: .; v_gene: TRBV7-2; j_gene: TRBJ2-2; CDR3aa: CASSTTRTSGELFF; CDR3nt: TGTGCCAGCAGCACGACTCGGACATCCGGGGAGCTGTTTTTT
d_gene: TRBD1; abundance: .; v_gene: TRBV7-2; j_gene: TRBJ1-6; CDR3aa: CASSLADRRAPLHF; CDR3nt: TGTGCCAGCAGCTTAGCGGACAGGCGAGCACCCCTCCACTTT
d_gene: TRBD1; abundance: .; v_gene: TRBV29-1; j_gene: TRBJ1-1; CDR3aa: CSVDPDRSREAFF; CDR3nt: TGCAGCGTTGACCCGGACAGGTCCCGTGAAGCTTTCTTT
d_gene: TRBD1; abundance: .; v_gene: TRBV29-1; j_gene: TRBJ1-5; CDR3aa: CSVRTGQYQPQHF; CDR3nt: TGCAGCGTACGGACAGGACAGTACCAGCCCCAGCATTTT
d_gene: .; abundance: .; v_gene: TRBV18; j_gene: TRBJ2-4; CDR3aa: CASSQDRALAKNIQYF; CDR3nt: TGTGCCAGCTCCCAAGATCGGGCCTTGGCCAAAAACATTCAGTACTTC
d_gene: TRBD2; abundance: once; v_gene: TRBV2; j_gene: TRBJ2-1; CDR3aa: CASSYEIAGGSFSDEQFF; CDR3nt: TGTGCCAGCAGTTACGAGATAGCGGGGGGGTCCTTTAGCGATGAGCAGTTCTTC
d_gene: .; abundance: once; v_gene: TRBV5-1; j_gene: TRBJ1-1; CDR3aa: CASGPLGNTEAFF; CDR3nt: TGCGCCAGCGGACCCCTGGGGAACACTGAAGCTTTCTTT
d_gene: TRBD2; abundance: .; v_gene: TRBV7-2; j_gene: TRBJ2-3; CDR3aa: CASSLLVVAGLADTQYF; CDR3nt: TGTGCCAGCAGCTTACTGGTGGTAGCGGGGTTGGCAGATACGCAGTATTTT